Listed below are T cell receptor beta chains from one sample, sequenced in a study of T cells in Graves' hyperthyroidism and ophthalmopathy. TCRdb processed the multiplex PCR reads anew with MiXCR; each CDR3 protein has one entry. Here the sample spans approximately 600,000 distinct CDR3 sequences, 20% being singletons. Sequencing input: blood. The receptors come from a young man with Graves' ophthalmopathy. Both conserved end residues are part of each CDR3. D genes are given only for firm matches. Where a row states a size, it is once, few, many or the class of an expanded clone; other rows omit it.

J	size	length	D	V	DNA	CDR3
TRBJ2-7	.	15	TRBD2	TRBV20-1	TGCAGTGCTAGAGATGCGGCTAGCGGGAGCTACGAGCAGTACTTC	CSARDAASGSYEQYF
TRBJ1-2	few	12	.	TRBV9	TGTGCCAGCAGCGTAGGGTCGGGTGGCTACACCTTC	CASSVGSGGYTF
TRBJ2-4	many	14	TRBD2	TRBV5-1	TGCGCCAGCAGCGCGGGGGTTCCCAAAAACATTCAGTACTTC	CASSAGVPKNIQYF
TRBJ2-7	few	15	TRBD2	TRBV20-1	TGCAGTGCCCCCATTAGCGGGAGGGCCCCCTACGAGCAGTACTTC	CSAPISGRAPYEQYF
TRBJ1-5	.	13	.	TRBV11-2	TGTGCCAGCAGCTTAGGCCAACTAGAGCCCCAGCATTTT	CASSLGQLEPQHF
TRBJ2-3	.	16	TRBD2	TRBV6-2/TRBV6-3	TGTGCCAGCAGTTCCTTCGGACTAGCAACCATATCCCCGCAGTATTTT	CASSSFGLATISPQYF
TRBJ1-2	few	13	.	TRBV30	TGTGCCTGGAGTGAAGGAACAGGGTGGGGCTACACCTTC	CAWSEGTGWGYTF
TRBJ1-3	.	14	.	TRBV6-5	TGTGCCAGCAGTTACAGGATCTCTGGAAACACCATATATTTT	CASSYRISGNTIYF
TRBJ2-1	few	15	TRBD2	TRBV6-2/TRBV6-3	TGTGCCAGCAGCGTACCAACTAGCGGGAACAATGAGCAGTTCTTC	CASSVPTSGNNEQFF
TRBJ2-3	.	14	.	TRBV7-2	TGTGCCAGCAGCCGACAGTTTAGCACAGATACGCAGTATTTT	CASSRQFSTDTQYF
TRBJ2-4	many	17	TRBD2	TRBV2	TGTGCCAGCACCGTAGCGGGGGGATCCTTCGCCAAAAACATTCAGTACTTC	CASTVAGGSFAKNIQYF
TRBJ2-7	many	13	TRBD1	TRBV30	TGTGCCTGGAGTACAGGGGTATCCTACGAGCAGTACTTC	CAWSTGVSYEQYF
TRBJ2-5	.	15	TRBD2	TRBV9	TGTGCCAGCAGCGTAGGCGGGGGGCCCCAAGAGACCCAGTACTTC	CASSVGGGPQETQYF
TRBJ2-7	many	14	TRBD2	TRBV2	TGTGCCAGCAGTAGGCGGGAGGCCGCCTACGAGCAGTACTTC	CASSRREAAYEQYF
TRBJ2-5	.	17	TRBD2	TRBV15	TGTGCCACCAGCAGAGATAAGACTAGCGGGAGTTTCAAGACCCAGTACTTC	CATSRDKTSGSFKTQYF
TRBJ2-1	few	15	TRBD1	TRBV5-6	TGTGCCAGCAGCCCCGGGACAGGGATTAGGGATGAGCAGTTCTTC	CASSPGTGIRDEQFF
TRBJ2-3	many	14	.	TRBV28	TGTGCCAGCAGCAGTTCCCAGGACACAGATACGCAGTATTTT	CASSSSQDTDTQYF
TRBJ1-2	many	14	.	TRBV18	TGTGCCAGCTCACCACCAAAGGACTCCTATGGCTACACCTTC	CASSPPKDSYGYTF
TRBJ2-7	many	14	.	TRBV18	TGTGCCAGCTCACCCCCAGGGCTGCCCTACGAGCAGTACTTC	CASSPPGLPYEQYF
TRBJ2-2	.	15	.	TRBV11-3	TGTGCCAGCAGCTTAGAAGGAGACAGCACCGGGGAGCTGTTTTTT	CASSLEGDSTGELFF
TRBJ2-5	few	17	TRBD2	TRBV28	TGTGCCAGCAGTTTAGGGAGGCTAGCGGGAGACCAAGAGACCCAGTACTTC	CASSLGRLAGDQETQYF
TRBJ2-1	many	16	TRBD1	TRBV5-1	TGCGCCAGCAGCTTTACCCCCCCCGGGACAGAGGATGAGCAGTTCTTC	CASSFTPPGTEDEQFF
TRBJ2-7	many	16	.	TRBV28	TGTGCCAGCATTGGTGGGGGCCGGCACCCCTACGGGGAGCAGTACTTC	CASIGGGRHPYGEQYF
TRBJ2-1	.	12	.	TRBV19	TGTGCCAGTAGTATAGGTGCGAATGAGCAGTTCTTC	CASSIGANEQFF
TRBJ2-4	.	15	.	TRBV3-1	TGTGCCAGCAGCCAAGATCGAGAGTATTCGGGCATTCAGTACTTC	CASSQDREYSGIQYF
TRBJ2-2	.	13	TRBD2	TRBV28	TGTGCCAGCAGCGCTAGCGGGGCCGGGGAGCTGTTTTTT	CASSASGAGELFF
TRBJ1-2	few	14	TRBD1	TRBV28	TGTGCCAGCAGCTCGACAGGGGGTTCCTATGGCTACACCTTC	CASSSTGGSYGYTF